The T cell receptor (beta chain) described here comes from a study of identical twins. V gave up 3 bases and J gave up 2 bases; unmatched junction bases: 1. The CDR3 is 15 residues long. From germline, CDR1 is SGHTA and CDR2 FQGNSA. Addition of a universal primer site occurred through template switching, and cDNA carried unique molecular identifiers. TCRdb called the 5' RACE reads again in MiXCR, with one record for every CDR3 protein. Counted here are some 440,000 distinct CDR3 sequences, 20% to 30% occurring once; the ten biggest clones make up approximately 2.9%. This sample also belongs to another study, concerning T cells expressing NK-cell markers. That source adds: Serological testing identified seven of the eight sequenced donors as HCMV-seropositive and one as seronegative.

The sequence was obtained from a woman under 30 in good health. Sequencing input: CD4+ T cells sorted from blood. This chain connects TRBV7-2 to TRBJ2-2; 9 bases fit TRBD2. DNA for the CDR3: TGTGCCAGCAGCTTTAGCGGGAGAAACACCGGGGAGCTGTTTTTT. The encoded protein is CASSFSGRNTGELFF.